This T cell receptor beta chain was found in a study of cytotoxic CD8 clonotypes in ibrutinib-treated CLL (dated by TCRdb to the early 2020s). General notes on the study: The cohort included some 14 treatment-naive and some 10 relapsed/refractory patients; some 18 were IGHV unmutated. All remission and progressive disease samples were collected while patients were still receiving ibrutinib. Response samples were obtained after a median of about 13 months of treatment, with a range of roughly 6 to 40 months. Longitudinal samples were available for about 30% of the 86 trial participants. Cryopreserved peripheral blood mononuclear cells were obtained prior to treatment, at the time of response, and at either disease progression or sustained remission. Samples averaged approximately 260,000 productive templates and approximately 100,000 productive rearrangements. Responses were partial in approximately 24 patients and complete in 2; after median around 66 months follow-up, about 14 stayed in remission and approximately twelve progressed.

Each clonotype received, on average, about 9.7x coverage in deep resolution sequencing performed on a MiSeq, where the target depth lay between 1 in 1 million and 1 in 200,000 T cells. TCR beta libraries were generated with the immunoSEQ hsTCRB Kit. As for how the authors treated the data: ImmunoSEQ Data Assistant and ImmunoSEQ Analyzer were used for data analysis, and V, D and J genes were assigned according to IMGT definitions. Clonality was computed as one minus normalized Shannon entropy of productive rearrangement frequencies, ranging from 0 to 1. Public clonotype analysis was restricted to overrepresented clonotypes comprising at least 0.05% of each patient's repertoire. Repertoires from thirteen age-matched healthy donors in immuneACCESS were used as clonality controls. Held by TCRdb, this immuneACCESS table contains in-frame sequences only and omits some clones. Under half of the omission traces to an unresolved V gene where checked; the cause of the rest is unknown. V, J and clone size are taken as reported in that table, and D and trimming were inferred from the DNA itself. The sample data list fewer than 400,000 clones, and over 60% of these were observed just once. The top ten clonotypes cover just under 6.5% of the sample.

Concerning this clone: Its antigen remains undetermined. Base qualities are not recorded, but no much larger clone differs from it by a single base.

Paper-wide results and their limitations: Sampling times were not matched between sustained-remission and progressing patients, and lymph node repertoires were not studied. Public clonotypes were rare and either shrank or stayed stable during treatment, and the rise in clonality at ibrutinib response reflected expansion of private clonotypes. Baseline clonality was found to be higher than that of age-matched healthy donors and was strongly correlated with circulating CD8+ T-cell counts. An increase in clonality was observed at ibrutinib response, with clonality remaining stable during sustained remission and falling back toward baseline at progression.

For TCR beta library preparation, roughly 2.2 micrograms of genomic DNA was extracted from cryopreserved PBMCs. Longitudinal blood samples from CLL patients on ibrutinib monotherapy were analyzed using high-throughput TCR beta sequencing. The patients were enrolled in a single-center, open-label phase 2 trial of ibrutinib monotherapy. In the germline V gene, CDR1 corresponds to ENHRY and CDR2 to SYGVKD. Trimmed from V: 3 bases; trimmed from J: 8 bases; junction bases lacking a gene match: 9. The CDR3, from cysteine to phenylalanine, totals 15 residues. The kept DNA is CDR3 alone, 45 bases in frame from the first base.

Sample: PBMCs, taken after 36 months of ibrutinib treatment. The clonotype was recovered from a human donor with chronic lymphocytic leukemia. This receptor chain uses TRBV10-3 and TRBJ2-2; the central 7 bases match TRBD1. Here is the DNA: TGTGCCATCAGTGATAAGGGGGCTATGGCGGGGGAGCTGTTTTTT. This is translated as CAISDKGAMAGELFF.